This T cell receptor (beta chain) was retrieved from a study of cytomegalovirus exposure and HLA in healthy donors. Study details: Within an early data release were about 85 million unique TCRs drawn from HLA-typed donors.

PCR primers comprised 60 Vbeta and 13 Jbeta primers. Profiling relied on immunoSEQ multiplex PCR, and the TCRdb table lists in-frame clones only, not all of them. The sample contains approximately 70,000 clones, around 81% of which appear only once. This CDR3 comprises 16 residues. Unmatched junction bases numbered 14, after V lost 4 bases and J lost 10 bases. The V gene's germline CDR1 is SNHLY and CDR2 FYNNEI. Study-level findings and limits: Most of the TCR beta V segments (in an earlier analysis) were productive either about 87% or about 30% of the time. The study recorded over 150 TCR beta chains that were cytomegalovirus-associated. Many donors shared some public TCRs, even though most TCR sequences were rare.

Concerning this clone: Its target is not known.

This TCR was sampled from a man aged 45-65 years in good health and CMV-seronegative. Sequencing was done on a sample of PBMCs. The rearrangement uses TRBV2 and TRBJ1-4; TRBD1 agrees at 8 bases. CDR3 nucleotides: TGTGCCAGCAGTGGCCCCCGGGACAGGCAAGTCGGAAAACTGTTTTTT. It specifies CASSGPRDRQVGKLFF.